These T cell receptor beta chains were read from a single sample in a study of T-cell memory formation after mild COVID-19. One entry per CDR3 protein results from TCRdb running MiXCR on the 5' RACE reads. The sample includes about 560,000 distinct CDR3 sequences, about 18% of them seen just once. The specimen was PBMCs or a T cell subset sorted from them (not recorded which). Every receptor here comes from an adult woman who had mild COVID-19 (a few samples of this study predate the infection). Cell type and time point are not known. Both conserved end residues are part of each CDR3. A D gene is named only where the DNA matches it firmly. The listing skips clone size in some rows; elsewhere it reads once, few, many or a size class.

cdr3_aa: CASSFQGGSIQYF; cdr3_nt: TGTGCCAGCAGTTTTCAGGGGGGGAGCATTCAGTACTTC; v_call: TRBV12-3/TRBV12-4; j_call: TRBJ2-4; clone_size: .; d_call: .; cdr3_length: 13
cdr3_aa: CSSRRGSTDTQYF; cdr3_nt: TGCAGCTCCAGACGGGGGAGCACAGATACGCAGTATTTT; v_call: TRBV29-1; j_call: TRBJ2-3; clone_size: few; d_call: .; cdr3_length: 13
cdr3_aa: CASSYSSSGPYSGANVLTF; cdr3_nt: TGTGCCAGCAGTTACTCGAGTAGCGGGCCCTACTCTGGGGCCAACGTCCTGACTTTC; v_call: TRBV6-5; j_call: TRBJ2-6; clone_size: few; d_call: TRBD2; cdr3_length: 19
cdr3_aa: CASSGPGGRNTDTQYF; cdr3_nt: TGCGCCAGCAGCGGACCGGGAGGACGCAACACAGATACGCAGTATTTT; v_call: TRBV5-1; j_call: TRBJ2-3; clone_size: .; d_call: TRBD2; cdr3_length: 16
cdr3_aa: CASSRDRGAETQYF; cdr3_nt: TGTGCCAGCAGCCGAGACAGGGGGGCGGAGACCCAGTACTTC; v_call: TRBV7-2; j_call: TRBJ2-5; clone_size: few; d_call: TRBD1; cdr3_length: 14
cdr3_aa: CASSAPGKENTEAFF; cdr3_nt: TGTGCCAGCAGCGCCCCGGGGAAAGAGAACACTGAAGCTTTCTTT; v_call: TRBV9; j_call: TRBJ1-1; clone_size: many; d_call: .; cdr3_length: 15
cdr3_aa: CATSDKTTYEQYF; cdr3_nt: TGTGCCACCAGTGACAAGACAACCTACGAGCAGTACTTC; v_call: TRBV24-1; j_call: TRBJ2-7; clone_size: few; d_call: .; cdr3_length: 13
cdr3_aa: CASSQDRVQAEAFF; cdr3_nt: TGTGCCAGCAGCCAGGACAGGGTTCAGGCCGAAGCTTTCTTT; v_call: TRBV11-2; j_call: TRBJ1-1; clone_size: few; d_call: TRBD1; cdr3_length: 14
cdr3_aa: CASSVTGESEAFF; cdr3_nt: TGCGCCAGCAGCGTGACAGGGGAATCTGAAGCTTTCTTT; v_call: TRBV5-1; j_call: TRBJ1-1; clone_size: few; d_call: TRBD1; cdr3_length: 13
cdr3_aa: CASSVETGTRLRDTQYF; cdr3_nt: TGTGCCAGCAGCGTAGAAACCGGGACTAGATTACGCGATACGCAGTATTTT; v_call: TRBV9; j_call: TRBJ2-3; clone_size: few; d_call: TRBD2; cdr3_length: 17
cdr3_aa: CASSPPGRRLYEQYF; cdr3_nt: TGTGCCAGCAGTCCCCCCGGGAGGAGGCTCTACGAGCAGTACTTC; v_call: TRBV12-3/TRBV12-4; j_call: TRBJ2-7; clone_size: .; d_call: TRBD2; cdr3_length: 15
cdr3_aa: CASSAQRQPQHF; cdr3_nt: TGTGCCAGCAGCGCACAGAGACAGCCCCAGCATTTT; v_call: TRBV2; j_call: TRBJ1-5; clone_size: few; d_call: .; cdr3_length: 12
cdr3_aa: CASETDLSYEQYF; cdr3_nt: TGTGCCAGCGAGACAGATCTCTCCTACGAGCAGTACTTC; v_call: TRBV6-1; j_call: TRBJ2-7; clone_size: .; d_call: .; cdr3_length: 13
cdr3_aa: CASSLSRGGAGELFF; cdr3_nt: TGTGCTAGCAGCTTAAGCAGGGGAGGTGCCGGGGAGCTGTTTTTT; v_call: TRBV7-7; j_call: TRBJ2-2; clone_size: few; d_call: .; cdr3_length: 15
cdr3_aa: CASSFLGTANTEAFF; cdr3_nt: TGTGCCAGCAGCTTCCTAGGGACAGCCAACACTGAAGCTTTCTTT; v_call: TRBV7-9; j_call: TRBJ1-1; clone_size: .; d_call: TRBD1; cdr3_length: 15
cdr3_aa: CASSQEPWDRASYEQYF; cdr3_nt: TGTGCCAGCAGCCAAGAGCCCTGGGACAGGGCGTCGTACGAGCAGTACTTC; v_call: TRBV4-2; j_call: TRBJ2-7; clone_size: .; d_call: TRBD1; cdr3_length: 17
cdr3_aa: CSASSTGQSSYEQYF; cdr3_nt: TGCAGTGCTAGCTCTACGGGACAGAGCTCCTACGAGCAGTACTTC; v_call: TRBV20-1; j_call: TRBJ2-7; clone_size: .; d_call: TRBD1; cdr3_length: 15
cdr3_aa: CARGTSGRTGELFF; cdr3_nt: TGTGCCAGGGGGACTAGCGGGAGAACCGGGGAGCTGTTTTTT; v_call: TRBV2; j_call: TRBJ2-2; clone_size: .; d_call: TRBD2; cdr3_length: 14
cdr3_aa: CATSADRGEYDGELFF; cdr3_nt: TGTGCCACCAGCGCCGACCGGGGGGAATATGACGGGGAGCTGTTTTTT; v_call: TRBV24-1; j_call: TRBJ2-2; clone_size: .; d_call: TRBD2; cdr3_length: 16
cdr3_aa: CATSLAGVYNEQFF; cdr3_nt: TGTGCCACCAGTCTAGCGGGAGTTTACAATGAGCAGTTCTTC; v_call: TRBV24-1; j_call: TRBJ2-1; clone_size: few; d_call: TRBD2; cdr3_length: 14
cdr3_aa: CAIGRGGYTF; cdr3_nt: TGTGCCATCGGACGGGGAGGCTACACCTTC; v_call: TRBV10-3; j_call: TRBJ1-2; clone_size: .; d_call: .; cdr3_length: 10
cdr3_aa: CSASLAGGISYEQYF; cdr3_nt: TGCAGTGCTTCCCTAGCGGGAGGTATCTCCTACGAGCAGTACTTC; v_call: TRBV20-1; j_call: TRBJ2-7; clone_size: few; d_call: TRBD2; cdr3_length: 15
cdr3_aa: CASSRGGGPNTGELFF; cdr3_nt: TGTGCCAGCAGCCGAGGGGGGGGCCCAAACACCGGGGAGCTGTTTTTT; v_call: TRBV7-9; j_call: TRBJ2-2; clone_size: .; d_call: .; cdr3_length: 16
cdr3_aa: CASSRQGINGYTF; cdr3_nt: TGTGCCAGCAGCCGGCAGGGGATCAATGGCTACACCTTC; v_call: TRBV12-3/TRBV12-4; j_call: TRBJ1-2; clone_size: .; d_call: .; cdr3_length: 13
cdr3_aa: CASSASTRVDYSNQPQHF; cdr3_nt: TGTGCCAGCAGCGCCTCCACTAGGGTCGATTATAGCAATCAGCCCCAGCATTTT; v_call: TRBV4-2; j_call: TRBJ1-5; clone_size: .; d_call: .; cdr3_length: 18
cdr3_aa: CATTSNGGSNTEAFF; cdr3_nt: TGTGCCACCACTTCTAATGGCGGGTCAAACACTGAAGCTTTCTTT; v_call: TRBV24-1; j_call: TRBJ1-1; clone_size: few; d_call: .; cdr3_length: 15
cdr3_aa: CASSDGTSGSGGETQYF; cdr3_nt: TGTGCCAGCAGCGACGGGACTAGCGGGAGCGGTGGAGAGACCCAGTACTTC; v_call: TRBV7-9; j_call: TRBJ2-5; clone_size: .; d_call: TRBD2; cdr3_length: 17
cdr3_aa: CSASPILADTQYF; cdr3_nt: TGCAGTGCTTCCCCGATACTAGCAGATACGCAGTATTTT; v_call: TRBV20-1; j_call: TRBJ2-3; clone_size: .; d_call: .; cdr3_length: 13
cdr3_aa: CASSLDRGSTEAFF; cdr3_nt: TGTGCCAGCAGCCTGGACAGGGGAAGCACTGAAGCTTTCTTT; v_call: TRBV7-9; j_call: TRBJ1-1; clone_size: many; d_call: TRBD1; cdr3_length: 14
cdr3_aa: CSVAGGGVKDTQYF; cdr3_nt: TGCAGCGTTGCGGGCGGGGGGGTGAAAGATACGCAGTATTTT; v_call: TRBV29-1; j_call: TRBJ2-3; clone_size: few; d_call: TRBD2; cdr3_length: 14
cdr3_aa: CASSGGTGELFF; cdr3_nt: TGTGCCAGTTCAGGGGGCACCGGGGAGCTGTTTTTT; v_call: TRBV19; j_call: TRBJ2-2; clone_size: few; d_call: TRBD1; cdr3_length: 12
cdr3_aa: CASSLVGEDTQYF; cdr3_nt: TGCGCCAGCAGCTTGGTGGGGGAAGATACGCAGTATTTT; v_call: TRBV5-1; j_call: TRBJ2-3; clone_size: few; d_call: .; cdr3_length: 13
cdr3_aa: CASSLVSGAWEYQETQYF; cdr3_nt: TGCGCCAGCAGCTTGGTATCGGGGGCATGGGAGTACCAAGAGACCCAGTACTTC; v_call: TRBV5-1; j_call: TRBJ2-5; clone_size: few; d_call: .; cdr3_length: 18
cdr3_aa: CATRGASGELFF; cdr3_nt: TGTGCCACCAGGGGGGCCTCCGGGGAGCTGTTTTTT; v_call: TRBV24-1; j_call: TRBJ2-2; clone_size: .; d_call: .; cdr3_length: 12
cdr3_aa: CASLPPDTQYF; cdr3_nt: TGTGCCAGCCTCCCCCCAGATACGCAGTATTTT; v_call: TRBV12-3/TRBV12-4; j_call: TRBJ2-3; clone_size: few; d_call: .; cdr3_length: 11
cdr3_aa: CASTGGGGQETQYF; cdr3_nt: TGTGCCAGCACTGGCGGAGGGGGGCAAGAGACCCAGTACTTC; v_call: TRBV11-3; j_call: TRBJ2-5; clone_size: .; d_call: .; cdr3_length: 14
cdr3_aa: CSAPLAGSLSSYNEQFF; cdr3_nt: TGCAGTGCCCCACTAGCGGGATCATTAAGCTCCTACAATGAGCAGTTCTTC; v_call: TRBV20-1; j_call: TRBJ2-1; clone_size: many; d_call: TRBD2; cdr3_length: 17
cdr3_aa: CASRPTGGALYGYTF; cdr3_nt: TGTGCCAGCAGACCCACGGGGGGCGCACTCTATGGCTACACCTTC; v_call: TRBV11-2; j_call: TRBJ1-2; clone_size: .; d_call: .; cdr3_length: 15
cdr3_aa: CASSSSGSGEQYF; cdr3_nt: TGCGCCAGCAGTTCTAGCGGCTCGGGGGAGCAGTACTTC; v_call: TRBV5-1; j_call: TRBJ2-7; clone_size: many; d_call: TRBD2; cdr3_length: 13
cdr3_aa: CASGEGATEAFF; cdr3_nt: TGTGCCAGCGGCGAAGGTGCGACTGAAGCTTTCTTT; v_call: TRBV7-9; j_call: TRBJ1-1; clone_size: few; d_call: .; cdr3_length: 12
cdr3_aa: CASSTGTASRSPLHF; cdr3_nt: TGTGCCAGCAGTACCGGGACAGCATCTCGTTCACCCCTCCACTTT; v_call: TRBV6-2/TRBV6-3; j_call: TRBJ1-6; clone_size: few; d_call: TRBD1; cdr3_length: 15
cdr3_aa: CASSQEGAKQYF; cdr3_nt: TGTGCCAGCAGCCAAGAGGGGGCCAAGCAGTACTTC; v_call: TRBV3-1; j_call: TRBJ2-7; clone_size: few; d_call: .; cdr3_length: 12
cdr3_aa: CASRASIGVNTEAFF; cdr3_nt: TGTGCCAGCAGGGCCTCCATCGGGGTCAACACTGAAGCTTTCTTT; v_call: TRBV12-3/TRBV12-4; j_call: TRBJ1-1; clone_size: many; d_call: .; cdr3_length: 15
cdr3_aa: CSAGVLGPYNEQFF; cdr3_nt: TGCAGTGCTGGGGTCCTGGGGCCCTACAATGAGCAGTTCTTC; v_call: TRBV20-1; j_call: TRBJ2-1; clone_size: few; d_call: .; cdr3_length: 14
cdr3_aa: CATSGPGTGVNQPQHF; cdr3_nt: TGTGCCACCAGTGGTCCTGGGACAGGGGTTAATCAGCCCCAGCATTTT; v_call: TRBV24-1; j_call: TRBJ1-5; clone_size: .; d_call: TRBD1; cdr3_length: 16
cdr3_aa: CASRPGTKNTEAFF; cdr3_nt: TGTGCCAGCAGACCTGGGACAAAGAACACTGAAGCTTTCTTT; v_call: TRBV7-2; j_call: TRBJ1-1; clone_size: .; d_call: .; cdr3_length: 14
cdr3_aa: CASSQGLAGDEQFF; cdr3_nt: TGTGCCAGCAGCCAGGGACTAGCGGGGGATGAGCAGTTCTTC; v_call: TRBV3-1; j_call: TRBJ2-1; clone_size: .; d_call: TRBD2; cdr3_length: 14
cdr3_aa: CASSLNSGASYEQYF; cdr3_nt: TGCGCCAGCAGCTTGAATAGCGGGGCCTCCTACGAGCAGTACTTC; v_call: TRBV5-1; j_call: TRBJ2-7; clone_size: few; d_call: TRBD2; cdr3_length: 15
cdr3_aa: CASSPLAGGRSEQYF; cdr3_nt: TGTGCCAGCAGTCCCCTAGCGGGAGGGAGGAGCGAGCAGTACTTC; v_call: TRBV6-2/TRBV6-3; j_call: TRBJ2-7; clone_size: .; d_call: TRBD2; cdr3_length: 15